These 23 T cell receptor beta chains share one sample of origin, sequenced in a study of blood T cell repertoires in COVID-19. The protocol was immunoSEQ multiplex PCR, while the TCRdb copy is restricted to in-frame clones and leaves out a portion. The table shows approximately 320,000 clones, with just under 90% occurring only once. Sequencing was done on a sample of peripheral blood. All receptors come from a woman in her thirties with COVID-19, enrolled during active disease.

The chain is built from TRBV6-5 and TRBJ2-2; D may be TRBD2 (5 bases). In germline, CDR1 is MNHEY, CDR2 SVGAGI. CDR3 length: 15 residues. The V and J ends lost 0 bases and 1 base respectively, with 6 bases between them. The CDR3 spells CASSYSGLNTGELFF. CDR3 DNA: TGTGCCAGCAGTTACTCCGGACTGAACACCGGGGAGCTGTTTTTT.

This clone was found once. This chain links TRBV19 with TRBJ1-6; TRBD1 aligns across 8 bases. Germline V gene data show CDR1 as LNHDA and CDR2 as SQIVND (reference sequence). V lost 9 bases, J lost 7 bases, and 17 bases stayed unmatched. This CDR3 spans 17 amino acids. CDR3 in DNA: TGTGCCAGGATCGGACAGGGACAGACCCCCCGAAATTCACCCCTCCACTTT. Protein sequence: CARIGQGQTPRNSPLHF.

The chain links TRBV3-1 (or the pseudogene TRBV3-2) to TRBJ2-2; D not resolved. V was clipped by 6 bases and J by 6 bases, with 14 bases between them. CDR3 length: 14 residues. From germline, CDR1 is LGHDT and CDR2 YNNKEL (reference sequence). CDR3 in DNA: TGTGCCAGCAGGAAAACACAGCATCCCGGGGAGCTGTTTTTT. Amino acids: CASRKTQHPGELFF.

The chain combines TRBV19 with TRBJ1-3; D remains ambiguous. Deletions cut 3 bases from V and 2 bases from J, with 20 bases between. The CDR3 runs 18 residues. Germline values: CDR1 LNHDA, CDR2 SQIVND (reference sequence). The CDR3 DNA is TGTGCCAGTAGTATTCCCGTTAGGAGGGTCTGGACTGGAAACACCATATATTTT. The encoded protein is CASSIPVRRVWTGNTIYF.

The rearrangement links TRBV30 to TRBJ1-4; D is possibly TRBD1 (5 bases). V lost 2 bases and J lost 6, with 13 bases in between. CDR1 is GTSNPN, CDR2 SVGIG, per germline (reference sequence). This CDR3 is 14 amino acids long. The CDR3 here is CAWSSGGGDEKLFF. CDR3 sequence (DNA): TGTGCCTGGAGTTCCGGGGGAGGGGATGAAAAACTGTTTTTT.

The rearrangement joins TRBV7-8 to TRBJ2-2; 7 nucleotides line up with TRBD2. This CDR3 region has 16 residues. Unmatched junction bases numbered 8, after V lost 4 bases and J lost 3 bases. Germline loops: CDR1 SGHVS, CDR2 FQNEAQ. CDR3 coding DNA: TGTGCCAGCAGCTGGGAGGGACCGCCATACACCGGGGAGCTGTTTTTT. Encoded protein: CASSWEGPPYTGELFF.

The rearrangement uses TRBV3-1 (or the pseudogene TRBV3-2) and TRBJ1-1; D may be TRBD1 (5 bases). The CDR3 has 16 residues. Germline V lookup: CDR1 LGHDT, CDR2 YNNKEL (reference sequence). V lost 1 base, J lost 1 base, and 13 bases lay in between. CDR3 DNA: TGTGCCAGCAGCCAAGGCGGGGGAGGGACGAACACTGAAGCTTTCTTT. Its protein is CASSQGGGGTNTEAFF.

The V gene is TRBV6-5, the J gene TRBJ1-2; D is uncertain. The germline V and J ends were trimmed by 2 bases and 4 bases, with 8 bases remaining between them. The CDR3 extends over 13 amino acids. From germline, CDR1 is MNHEY and CDR2 SVGAGI. The CDR3, as DNA: TGTGCCAGCAGTTACCCAAACAGCTATGGCTACACCTTC. Amino acids: CASSYPNSYGYTF.

The chain combines TRBV9 with TRBJ1-6; the D gene is possibly TRBD1 (5 bases). The germline CDR1 and CDR2 sequences are SGDLS and YYNGEE. CDR3 size: 14 residues. V was shortened by 7 bases and J by 10 bases, with 18 bases between the two germline ends. CDR3 sequence reads: CASAGGASSSPLHF. The CDR3 bases are TGTGCCAGCGCCGGAGGGGCCTCCAGCTCACCCCTCCACTTT. Full variable domain (rest looked up from reference TRBV9 and TRBJ1-6): DSGVTQTPKHLITATGQRVTLRCSPRSGDLSVYWYQQSLDQGLQFLIQYYNGEERAKGNILERFSAQQFPDLHSELNLSSLELGDSALYFCASAGGASSSPLHFGNGTRLTVT.

This chain connects TRBV5-6 to TRBJ2-5; TRBD2 aligns across 7 bases. The V segment lost 1 base and the J segment 1 base; nucleotides outside the gene matches: 4. The CDR3 is made up of 15 amino acids. In germline, CDR1 is SGHDT, CDR2 YYEEEE. Written as DNA, the CDR3 is TGTGCCAGCAGCTTGCCCGGACTAGGCCAAGAGACCCAGTACTTC. This translates into CASSLPGLGQETQYF.

The chain is built from TRBV18 and TRBJ2-7; 10 bases map to TRBD1. The V gene end was trimmed by 3 bases and the J gene end by 6 bases; junction bases not matched to a gene: 2. Germline CDR1 reads KGHSH; CDR2 reads LQKENI. The CDR3 sequence is 13 residues long. This chain's CDR3 is CASSPTGGSEQYF. The CDR3 nucleotides read TGTGCCAGCTCACCGACAGGGGGCAGCGAGCAGTACTTC. Drawing the rest from reference TRBV18 and TRBJ2-7, the complete variable domain is NAGVMQNPRHLVRRRGQEARLRCSPMKGHSHVYWYRQLPEEGLKFMVYLQKENIIDESGMPKERFSAEFPKEGPSILRIQQVVRGDSAAYFCASSPTGGSEQYFGPGTRLTVT.

J is TRBJ1-2 and V is TRBV19; D call uncertain. The V end lost 0 bases, the J end lost 5 bases, and 13 bases lay between the germline ends. This CDR3 region has 15 residues. Per germline, CDR1 LNHDA and CDR2 SQIVND (reference sequence). In DNA form, the CDR3 reads TGTGCCAGTAGTATAGATCGAGAGGTCGGATATGGCTACACCTTC. Its protein is CASSIDREVGYGYTF.

This chain links TRBV28 with TRBJ1-6, with 8 bases identical to TRBD1. Germline V lookup: CDR1 MDHEN, CDR2 SYDVKM. Trimming took 6 bases from V and 10 from J; bases not matched to a gene: 11. CDR3 length equals 15 residues. The CDR3 nucleotides read TGTGCCAGCAGCCGAAGGACAGGGTCTGAATCACCCCTCCACTTT. It specifies CASSRRTGSESPLHF.

The V and J genes are TRBV7-9 and TRBJ1-1, with D tentatively TRBD1 (6 bases). Per germline, CDR1 SEHNR and CDR2 FQNEAQ (reference sequence). V lost 1 base, J lost 2 bases, and 11 bases lay in between. The CDR3 is 15 residues long. The CDR3 here is CASSLGKGVNTEAFF. The CDR3 nucleotides are TGTGCCAGCAGCTTAGGGAAGGGGGTTAACACTGAAGCTTTCTTT.

The chain couples TRBV2 to TRBJ2-7; 7 bases map to TRBD1. CDR3 length: 14 amino acids. The germline V gene has CDR1 SNHLY and CDR2 FYNNEI. J was trimmed by 1 base and V by 8 bases; bases with no gene match: 8. The CDR3, as DNA: TGTGCCAGCGGGGACAGTACCGGTTCCTACGAGCAGTACTTC. Its protein is CASGDSTGSYEQYF.

The chain joins TRBV19 to TRBJ1-2, with 8 bases matching TRBD1. This CDR3 has 17 residues. Per the germline V gene, CDR1 is LNHDA and CDR2 is SQIVND (reference sequence). V shed 4 bases and J 5 bases; nucleotides not matched to a gene: 15. CDR3 sequence reads: CASSRGSGDRPRYGYTF. CDR3 nucleotides: TGTGCCAGTAGTAGGGGAAGTGGGGACAGGCCACGGTATGGCTACACCTTC.

This sequence joins TRBV10-3 and TRBJ1-1; D might be TRBD1 (6 bases). The germline CDR1 and CDR2 sequences are ENHRY and SYGVKD. V was shortened by 6 bases and J by 5 bases, with 10 bases between the two germline ends. The CDR3 contains 12 residues. The CDR3 DNA reads as TGTGCCATCAGACAGGGTGAAACTGAAGCTTTCTTT. This codes for CAIRQGETEAFF.

The chain combines TRBV5-6 with TRBJ2-5; the D gene is possibly TRBD2 (7 bases). The CDR3 loop spans 14 amino acids. Trimming took off 5 bases at V and 5 bases at J, with 16 bases between the two ends. Germline values: CDR1 SGHDT, CDR2 YYEEEE. The CDR3 DNA follows: TGTGCCAGCAGGAGGGGGGGCCGTTGGGAGACCCAGTACTTC. This translates into CASRRGGRWETQYF.

This clone was found once. The genes are TRBV7-6 and TRBJ2-5; 7 bases align to TRBD1. Germline-derived CDR1 and CDR2 are SGHVS and FNYEAQ. The CDR3 totals 16 residues. The V and J ends lost 4 bases and 4 bases, in that order; junction bases with no gene match: 12. The CDR3 sequence is CASSSHWDSPGETQYF. The CDR3 bases are TGTGCCAGCAGCTCCCACTGGGACAGCCCGGGAGAGACCCAGTACTTC. Using reference TRBV7-6 and TRBJ2-5 for the parts outside the CDR3, the full variable domain is GAGVSQSPRYKVTKRGQDVALRCDPISGHVSLYWYRQALGQGPEFLTYFNYEAQQDKSGLPNDRFSAERPEGSISTLTIQRTEQRDSAMYRCASSSHWDSPGETQYFGPGTRLLVL.

The chain uses TRBV27 and TRBJ1-6; D is unresolved. Trimming shortened V by 4 bases and J by 4 bases, and 8 bases separated the two germline ends. The CDR3 length is 14 residues. Per germline, CDR1 MNHEY and CDR2 SMNVEV (reference sequence). The CDR3 nucleotides are TGTGCCAGCAGTTCCCAGAGGTATAATTCACCCCTCCACTTT. Its translation is CASSSQRYNSPLHF.

The V call is TRBV6-4, the J call TRBJ2-7; tentatively, D is TRBD1 (6 bases). The CDR3 length is 13 residues. Germline values: CDR1 MRHNA, CDR2 SNTAGT. Trimming stripped 7 bases from V and 5 bases from J, with 15 bases between. The CDR3 reads CASTVRGDHEQYF. The CDR3 coding sequence is TGTGCCAGCACCGTCAGGGGCGACCACGAGCAGTACTTC.

The genes are TRBV3-1 (or the pseudogene TRBV3-2) and TRBJ1-4, with 7 bases that match TRBD1. Germline V lookup: CDR1 LGHDT, CDR2 YNNKEL (reference sequence). Losses at the gene ends were 0 bases for V and 9 bases for J; bases not matched to a gene: 13. This CDR3 has 17 residues. The CDR3 loop reads CASSQEDYRGLLKKLFF. Written as DNA, the CDR3 is TGTGCCAGCAGCCAAGAGGACTACAGGGGATTACTTAAAAAACTGTTTTTT.

J is TRBJ1-6 and V is TRBV3-1 (or the pseudogene TRBV3-2); D not certain. V lost 1 base and J lost 10, with 8 bases in between. From germline, CDR1 is LGHDT and CDR2 YNNKEL (reference sequence). This CDR3 is 13 amino acids long. The CDR3 loop reads CASSQADSSPLHF. The CDR3 coding sequence is TGTGCCAGCAGCCAAGCCGATAGCTCACCCCTCCACTTT.